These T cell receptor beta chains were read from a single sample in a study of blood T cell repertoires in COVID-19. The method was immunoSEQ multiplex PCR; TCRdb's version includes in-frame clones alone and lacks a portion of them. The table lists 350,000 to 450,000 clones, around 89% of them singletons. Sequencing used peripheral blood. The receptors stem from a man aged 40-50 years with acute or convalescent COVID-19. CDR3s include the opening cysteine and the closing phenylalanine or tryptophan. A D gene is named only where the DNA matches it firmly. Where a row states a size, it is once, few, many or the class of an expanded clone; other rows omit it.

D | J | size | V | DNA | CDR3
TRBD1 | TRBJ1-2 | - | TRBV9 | TGTGCCAGCAGGTACGACAGGGGGACTAACTATGGCTACACCTTC | CASRYDRGTNYGYTF
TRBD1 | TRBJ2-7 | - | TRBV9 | TGTGCCAGCAGCCTCAGGACAGGGGGGTACGAGCAGTACTTC | CASSLRTGGYEQYF
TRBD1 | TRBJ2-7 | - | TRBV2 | TGTGCCAGCCGGACAGGGGGCTACGACGAGCAGTACTTC | CASRTGGYDEQYF
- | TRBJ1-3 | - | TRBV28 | TGTGCCAGCAGTTCCTACAGGGAGGGAGCTGGAAACACCATATATTTT | CASSSYREGAGNTIYF
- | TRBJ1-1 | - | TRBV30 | TGTGCCTGGAGTTTAAGGGCCTTGGGGCCTGAAGCTTTCTTT | CAWSLRALGPEAFF
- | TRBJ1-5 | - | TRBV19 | TGTGCCAGTAGTATATTTCGGGTGGAGGGACAGCCCCAGCATTTT | CASSIFRVEGQPQHF
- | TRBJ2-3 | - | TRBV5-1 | TGCGCCAGCAGCGCCAGGGCTGGGGGGGCTAGCACAGATACGCAGTATTTT | CASSARAGGASTDTQYF
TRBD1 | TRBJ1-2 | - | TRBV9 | TGTGCCAGCAGCACCATGGGACAGAACTATGGCTACACCTTC | CASSTMGQNYGYTF
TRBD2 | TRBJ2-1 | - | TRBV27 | TGTGCCAGCAGCACACCAATCGGGAGCGGGGGGCCACGCTCCTACAATGAGCAGTTCTTC | CASSTPIGSGGPRSYNEQFF
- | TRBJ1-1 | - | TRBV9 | TGTGCCAGCAGCGTAGGGGGAGGGGCGGGCACTGAAGCTTTCTTT | CASSVGGGAGTEAFF
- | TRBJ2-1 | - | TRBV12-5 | TGTGCTAGTGGCCTCACGGCGGGCATCTCCTACAATGAGCAGTTCTTC | CASGLTAGISYNEQFF
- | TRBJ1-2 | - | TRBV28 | TGTGCCAGCAGCGAAATGGACTTCTATGGCTACACCTTC | CASSEMDFYGYTF
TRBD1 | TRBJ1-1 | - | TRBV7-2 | TGTGCCAGCAGCCCAACGGGACAGGGAAGGATAAACACTGAAGCTTTCTTT | CASSPTGQGRINTEAFF
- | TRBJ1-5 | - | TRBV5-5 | TGTGCCAGCAGCTTGATGAGGGGGTCTTATAGCAATCAGCCCCAGCATTTT | CASSLMRGSYSNQPQHF
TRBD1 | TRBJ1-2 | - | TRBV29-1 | TGCAGCGTTGGCACAGGGGACTATGGCTACACCTTC | CSVGTGDYGYTF
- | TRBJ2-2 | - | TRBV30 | TGTGCCTGCCCCACAGGGCTAGCATCCCCCGGGGAGCTGTTTTTT | CACPTGLASPGELFF
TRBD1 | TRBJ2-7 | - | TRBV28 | TGTGCCAGCAGCCCCACGACAGGGACCCAAGCTTACGAGCAGTACTTC | CASSPTTGTQAYEQYF
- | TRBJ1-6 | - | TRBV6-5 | TGTGCCAGCAAGTGGACAGAAACCTTAAATTCACCCCTCCACTTT | CASKWTETLNSPLHF
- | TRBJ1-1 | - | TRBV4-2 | TGTGCCAGCAGCCAAGAAGAGGAGAACACTGAAGCTTTCTTT | CASSQEEENTEAFF
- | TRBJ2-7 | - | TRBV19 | TGTGCCAGTAGTATGATTTCGGGGAGTCCTTATACCTACGAGCAGTACTTC | CASSMISGSPYTYEQYF
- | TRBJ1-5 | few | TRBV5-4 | TGTGCCAGCAGCTTGGATAGTCAATCAGCGACCCAGCATTTT | CASSLDSQSATQHF
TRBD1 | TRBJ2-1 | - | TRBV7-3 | TGTGCCAGCAGTTTCGACAGGGGGAGAGGCGATGAGCAGTTCTTC | CASSFDRGRGDEQFF
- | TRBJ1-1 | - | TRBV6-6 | TGTGCCAGCAGTTACCAGGGAGGGGCGAACACTGAAGCTTTCTTT | CASSYQGGANTEAFF
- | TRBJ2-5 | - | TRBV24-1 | TGTGCCACCAGTGATACGAGGGAGACCCAGTACTTC | CATSDTRETQYF
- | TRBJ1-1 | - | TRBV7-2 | TGTGCCAGCAGCTTAGGCCACAGGTTTCTTGAAGCTTTCTTT | CASSLGHRFLEAFF
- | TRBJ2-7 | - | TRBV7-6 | TGTGCCAGCAGTCCCGACCCCGGGGTTTGGGGCGAGCAGTACTTC | CASSPDPGVWGEQYF
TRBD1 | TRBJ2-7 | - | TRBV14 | TGTGCCAGCAGCCAGTGGGGACAGAGTCTTTACGAGCAGTACTTC | CASSQWGQSLYEQYF